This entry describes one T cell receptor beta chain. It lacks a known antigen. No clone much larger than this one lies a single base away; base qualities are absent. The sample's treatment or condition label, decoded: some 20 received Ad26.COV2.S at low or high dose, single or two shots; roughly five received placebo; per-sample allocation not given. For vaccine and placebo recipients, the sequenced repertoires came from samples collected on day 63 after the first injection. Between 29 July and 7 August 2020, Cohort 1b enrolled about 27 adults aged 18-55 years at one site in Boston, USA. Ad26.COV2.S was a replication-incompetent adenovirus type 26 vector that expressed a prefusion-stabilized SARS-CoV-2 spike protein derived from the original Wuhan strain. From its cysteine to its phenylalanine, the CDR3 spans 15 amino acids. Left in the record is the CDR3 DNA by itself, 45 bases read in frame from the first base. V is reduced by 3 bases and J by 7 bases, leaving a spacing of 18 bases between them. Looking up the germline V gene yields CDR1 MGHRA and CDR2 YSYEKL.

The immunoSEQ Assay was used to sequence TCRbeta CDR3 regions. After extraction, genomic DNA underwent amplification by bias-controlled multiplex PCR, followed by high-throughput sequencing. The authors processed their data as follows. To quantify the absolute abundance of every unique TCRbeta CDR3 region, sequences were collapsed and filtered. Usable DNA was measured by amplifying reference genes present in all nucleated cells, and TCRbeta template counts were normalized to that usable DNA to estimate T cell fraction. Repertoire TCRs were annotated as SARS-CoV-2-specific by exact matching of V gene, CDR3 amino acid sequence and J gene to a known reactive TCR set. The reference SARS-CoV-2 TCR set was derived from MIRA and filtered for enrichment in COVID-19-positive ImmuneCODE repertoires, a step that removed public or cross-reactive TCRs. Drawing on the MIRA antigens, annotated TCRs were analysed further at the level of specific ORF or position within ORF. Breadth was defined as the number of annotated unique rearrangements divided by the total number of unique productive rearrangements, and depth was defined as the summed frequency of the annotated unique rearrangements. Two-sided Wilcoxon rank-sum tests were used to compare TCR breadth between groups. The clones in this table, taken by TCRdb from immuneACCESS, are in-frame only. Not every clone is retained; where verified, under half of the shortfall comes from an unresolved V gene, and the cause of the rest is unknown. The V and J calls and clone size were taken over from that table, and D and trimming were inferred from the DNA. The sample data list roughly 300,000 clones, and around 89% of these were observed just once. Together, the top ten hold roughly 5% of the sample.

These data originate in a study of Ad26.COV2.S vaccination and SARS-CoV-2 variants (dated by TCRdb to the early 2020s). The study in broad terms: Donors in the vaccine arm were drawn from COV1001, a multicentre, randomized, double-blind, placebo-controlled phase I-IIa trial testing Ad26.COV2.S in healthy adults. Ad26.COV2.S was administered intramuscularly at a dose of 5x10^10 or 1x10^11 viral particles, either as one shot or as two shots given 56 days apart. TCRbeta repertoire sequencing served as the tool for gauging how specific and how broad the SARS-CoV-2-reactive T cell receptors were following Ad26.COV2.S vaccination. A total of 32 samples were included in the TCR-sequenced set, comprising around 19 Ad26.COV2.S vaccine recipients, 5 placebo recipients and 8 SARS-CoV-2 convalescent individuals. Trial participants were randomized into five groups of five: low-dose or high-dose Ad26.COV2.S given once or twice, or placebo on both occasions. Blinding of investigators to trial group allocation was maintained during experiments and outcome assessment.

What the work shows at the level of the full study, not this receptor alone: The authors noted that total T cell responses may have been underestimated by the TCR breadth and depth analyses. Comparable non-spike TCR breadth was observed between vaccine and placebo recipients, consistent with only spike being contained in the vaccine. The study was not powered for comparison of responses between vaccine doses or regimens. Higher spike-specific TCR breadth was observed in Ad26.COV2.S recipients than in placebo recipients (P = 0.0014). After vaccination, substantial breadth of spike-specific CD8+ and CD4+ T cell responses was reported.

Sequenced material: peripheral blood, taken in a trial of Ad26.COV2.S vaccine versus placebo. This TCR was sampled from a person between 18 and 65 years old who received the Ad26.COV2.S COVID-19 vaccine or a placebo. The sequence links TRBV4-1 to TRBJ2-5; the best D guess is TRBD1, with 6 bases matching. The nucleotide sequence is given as TGCGCCAGCAGCCACGTTCTACAGGGCCCAGGGACCCAGTACTTC. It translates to CASSHVLQGPGTQYF.